This T cell receptor (beta chain) emerged from a study of T cell repertoires in cytomegalovirus infection. Overall study: Recently identified HLA-C-restricted CMV epitopes and well-studied HLA-B-restricted CMV epitopes were used by the study. Both CMV infection and a matching HLA type were indicated by public TCR beta signatures.

One entry per CDR3 protein, called by TCRdb with MiXCR from the reads. The sample contains 400,000 to 600,000 distinct CDR3 sequences, 40% to 50% of which appear only once. This clonotype was seen a handful of times. What it binds is not known. The germline V gene has CDR1 MNHNS and CDR2 SASEGT. Trimming took off 6 bases at V and 8 bases at J, with 19 bases between the two ends. The CDR3 loop spans 14 amino acids. Findings and caveats of the study: The cumulative frequency of public TCR beta families distinguished individuals who carried CMV together with the relevant HLA. Ex vivo responses were dominated by HLA-C-restricted CMV-specific TCR beta clonotypes.

The sequence was collected from a human donor in good health (CMV status not recorded). Some clones in this sample may be carry-over from other donors' samples. The source material was cultured PBMCs, sampled from culture after CMV antigen stimulation. This rearrangement joins TRBV6-1 to TRBJ1-2; D is possibly TRBD1 (5 bases). CDR3 protein: CASSPGREVGGYTF. The CDR3 DNA reads as TGTGCCAGCAGCCCGGGCAGGGAGGTAGGAGGCTACACCTTC.